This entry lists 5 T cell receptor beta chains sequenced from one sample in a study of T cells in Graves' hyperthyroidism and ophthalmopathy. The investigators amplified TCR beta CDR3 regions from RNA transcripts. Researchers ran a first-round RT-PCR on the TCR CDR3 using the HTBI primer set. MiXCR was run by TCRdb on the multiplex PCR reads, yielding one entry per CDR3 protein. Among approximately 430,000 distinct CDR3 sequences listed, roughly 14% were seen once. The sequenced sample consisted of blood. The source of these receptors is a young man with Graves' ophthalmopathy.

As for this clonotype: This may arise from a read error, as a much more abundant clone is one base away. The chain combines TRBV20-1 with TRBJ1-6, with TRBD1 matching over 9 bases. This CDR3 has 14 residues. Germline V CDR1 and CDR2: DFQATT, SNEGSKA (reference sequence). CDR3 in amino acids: CSARGDREGSPPHF. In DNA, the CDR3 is TGCAGTGCTAGAGGGGACAGGGAGGGTTCACCCCCCCACTTT.

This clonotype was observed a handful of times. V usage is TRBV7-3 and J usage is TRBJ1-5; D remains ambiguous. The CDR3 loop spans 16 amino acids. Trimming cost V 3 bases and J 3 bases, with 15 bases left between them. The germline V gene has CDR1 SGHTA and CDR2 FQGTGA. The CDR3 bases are TGTGCCAGCAGCTTTTGGGGTAAAGGTTTCAATCAGCCCCAGCATTTT. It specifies CASSFWGKGFNQPQHF.

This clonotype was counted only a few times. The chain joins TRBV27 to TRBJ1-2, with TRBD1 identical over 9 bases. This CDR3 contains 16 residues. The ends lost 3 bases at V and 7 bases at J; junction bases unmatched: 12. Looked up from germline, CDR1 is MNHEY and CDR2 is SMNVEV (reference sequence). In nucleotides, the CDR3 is TGTGCCAGCAGTTTGTACAGGGGGCAGGCAAAGGGTGGCTACACCTTC. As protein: CASSLYRGQAKGGYTF.

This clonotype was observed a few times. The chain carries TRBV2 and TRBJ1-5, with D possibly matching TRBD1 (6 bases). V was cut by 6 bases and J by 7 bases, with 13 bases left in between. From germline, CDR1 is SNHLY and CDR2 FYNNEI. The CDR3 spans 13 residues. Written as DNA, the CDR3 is TGTGCCAGCAGGGGGGCAGGAGGACAGCCCCAGCATTTT. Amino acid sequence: CASRGAGGQPQHF.

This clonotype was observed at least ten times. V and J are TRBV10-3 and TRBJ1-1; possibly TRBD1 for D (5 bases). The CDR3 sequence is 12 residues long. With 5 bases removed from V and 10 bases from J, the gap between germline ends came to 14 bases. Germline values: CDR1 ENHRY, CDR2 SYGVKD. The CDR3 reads CAISSRVEGAFF. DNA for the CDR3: TGTGCCATCAGTAGCAGGGTAGAAGGAGCTTTCTTT.